This section outlines one TCR beta chain sequence together with its context. TCRdb's table, derived via immunoSEQ multiplex PCR, lists solely in-frame clones and lacks some. This sample has roughly 100,000 clones, with roughly 87% found just once. The sample belongs to a study of blood T cell repertoires in COVID-19. Study details: Samples came from the United States, Italy and Spain, spanning acute and convalescent COVID-19.

Sequencing input: peripheral blood. The source is a middle-aged man with acute or convalescent COVID-19.

CDR3 protein: CASSVAPNTEAFF. The CDR3 coding sequence is TGTGCCAGCAGCGTAGCCCCAAACACTGAAGCTTTCTTT. The rearrangement links TRBV9 to TRBJ1-1; no firm D call. V was pared by 0 bases and J by 2 bases, with 5 bases between. The CDR3 runs to 13 residues. CDR1 is SGDLS and CDR2 is YYNGEE in the germline V gene.